A selection of T cell receptor beta chains follows, all from one sample in a study of T cell responses to AZD1222 COVID-19 vaccine. Clones were read by immunoSEQ multiplex PCR, and TCRdb kept only the in-frame ones, dropping some. The table records approximately 13,000 clones, roughly 80% of them present only once. The sample here was peripheral blood, taken 28 days after the second AZD1222 dose. Receptors originate from an adult who received the AZD1222 COVID-19 vaccine. Each CDR3 is given with its conserved first and last residue. D genes are given only for firm matches. A row's size may be missing; if present it is once, few, many or a size class.

abundance: .; d_gene: .; v_gene: TRBV12-1; j_gene: TRBJ2-7; CDR3aa: CASSAWDPENEQYF; CDR3nt: TGTGCCAGCAGCGCCTGGGACCCGGAGAACGAGCAGTACTTC
abundance: .; d_gene: .; v_gene: TRBV7-9; j_gene: TRBJ1-4; CDR3aa: CASSSSGASEKLFF; CDR3nt: TGTGCCAGCAGCTCATCAGGGGCAAGCGAAAAACTGTTTTTT
abundance: .; d_gene: .; v_gene: TRBV7-6; j_gene: TRBJ1-3; CDR3aa: CASSPWTGRDSGNTIYF; CDR3nt: TGTGCCAGCAGCCCCTGGACGGGGCGGGACTCTGGAAACACCATATATTTT
abundance: .; d_gene: .; v_gene: TRBV5-1; j_gene: TRBJ1-2; CDR3aa: CASSLFGSEDGYTF; CDR3nt: TGCGCCAGCAGCTTGTTCGGGTCCGAGGATGGCTACACCTTC
abundance: .; d_gene: TRBD2; v_gene: TRBV6-4; j_gene: TRBJ2-3; CDR3aa: CASRAGVRSTDTQYF; CDR3nt: TGTGCCAGCAGGGCGGGGGTTCGAAGCACAGATACGCAGTATTTT
abundance: .; d_gene: .; v_gene: TRBV20-1; j_gene: TRBJ1-5; CDR3aa: CSAIEGNSNQPQHF; CDR3nt: TGCAGTGCTATTGAAGGGAATAGCAATCAGCCCCAGCATTTT
abundance: .; d_gene: TRBD1; v_gene: TRBV7-2; j_gene: TRBJ1-2; CDR3aa: CASSLAGTGRSYGYTF; CDR3nt: TGTGCCAGCAGCTTAGCCGGGACAGGGCGTTCCTATGGCTACACCTTC
abundance: .; d_gene: .; v_gene: TRBV7-2; j_gene: TRBJ1-1; CDR3aa: CASSYLGGTYTEAFF; CDR3nt: TGTGCCAGCAGCTATTTAGGGGGTACTTACACTGAAGCTTTCTTT
abundance: .; d_gene: .; v_gene: TRBV30; j_gene: TRBJ1-6; CDR3aa: CAWKFYNSPLHF; CDR3nt: TGTGCCTGGAAGTTCTATAATTCACCCCTCCACTTT
abundance: .; d_gene: .; v_gene: TRBV28; j_gene: TRBJ1-4; CDR3aa: CASSFNEKLFF; CDR3nt: TGTGCCAGCAGTTTTAATGAAAAACTGTTTTTT
abundance: .; d_gene: .; v_gene: TRBV5-1; j_gene: TRBJ2-6; CDR3aa: CASSRSPYRTPTGANVLTF; CDR3nt: TGCGCCAGCAGCCGTTCACCGTACCGGACCCCTACTGGGGCCAACGTCCTGACTTTC
abundance: .; d_gene: TRBD1; v_gene: TRBV4-1; j_gene: TRBJ2-7; CDR3aa: CASRRAGGDQAYEQYF; CDR3nt: TGCGCCAGCAGGCGAGCAGGGGGCGATCAAGCCTACGAGCAGTACTTC
abundance: .; d_gene: TRBD1; v_gene: TRBV19; j_gene: TRBJ2-7; CDR3aa: CASQGRQGDRYDTYEQYF; CDR3nt: TGTGCCAGCCAAGGTCGGCAGGGGGACAGGTACGACACCTACGAGCAGTACTTC
abundance: .; d_gene: .; v_gene: TRBV12-5; j_gene: TRBJ2-1; CDR3aa: CASGLWNEQFF; CDR3nt: TGTGCTAGTGGTTTGTGGAATGAGCAGTTCTTC
abundance: .; d_gene: .; v_gene: TRBV19; j_gene: TRBJ2-5; CDR3aa: CASKAGETQYF; CDR3nt: TGTGCCAGTAAGGCTGGAGAGACCCAGTACTTC
abundance: .; d_gene: .; v_gene: TRBV7-2; j_gene: TRBJ1-2; CDR3aa: CASSLAGNYGYTF; CDR3nt: TGTGCCAGCAGCTTAGCCGGGAACTATGGCTACACCTTC
abundance: .; d_gene: .; v_gene: TRBV6-2/TRBV6-3; j_gene: TRBJ1-2; CDR3aa: CASSYAGGPFYGYTF; CDR3nt: TGTGCCAGCAGTTACGCGGGGGGGCCTTTCTATGGCTACACCTTC
abundance: .; d_gene: TRBD2; v_gene: TRBV7-9; j_gene: TRBJ2-1; CDR3aa: CASSPTSGAYNEQFF; CDR3nt: TGTGCCAGCAGCCCGACTAGCGGTGCCTACAATGAGCAGTTCTTC
abundance: .; d_gene: .; v_gene: TRBV14; j_gene: TRBJ2-4; CDR3aa: CASSQTRGLAKNIQYF; CDR3nt: TGTGCCAGCAGCCAGACTCGTGGATTAGCCAAAAACATTCAGTACTTC
abundance: .; d_gene: .; v_gene: TRBV18; j_gene: TRBJ2-1; CDR3aa: CASSPPGGTYNEQFF; CDR3nt: TGTGCCAGCTCACCACCCGGGGGAACCTACAATGAGCAGTTCTTC
abundance: .; d_gene: TRBD1; v_gene: TRBV5-1; j_gene: TRBJ2-1; CDR3aa: CASSLGGTGSSNEQFF; CDR3nt: TGCGCCAGCAGCTTGGGGGGGACAGGGTCAAGCAATGAGCAGTTCTTC
abundance: .; d_gene: .; v_gene: TRBV7-9; j_gene: TRBJ1-4; CDR3aa: CASSPQGEKLFF; CDR3nt: TGTGCCAGCAGCCCGCAGGGGGAAAAACTGTTTTTT
abundance: few; d_gene: .; v_gene: TRBV5-1; j_gene: TRBJ1-2; CDR3aa: CASRDGDYGYTF; CDR3nt: TGCGCCAGCAGGGACGGTGACTATGGCTACACCTTC
abundance: .; d_gene: .; v_gene: TRBV25-1; j_gene: TRBJ2-3; CDR3aa: CASSESETAGTDTQYF; CDR3nt: TGTGCCAGCAGTGAGTCAGAGACAGCTGGCACAGATACGCAGTATTTT
abundance: .; d_gene: .; v_gene: TRBV19; j_gene: TRBJ1-1; CDR3aa: CASSLDPTGSEAFF; CDR3nt: TGTGCCAGTAGTCTCGACCCGACAGGCTCTGAAGCTTTCTTT
abundance: .; d_gene: TRBD1; v_gene: TRBV27; j_gene: TRBJ2-7; CDR3aa: CASSTGEREQYF; CDR3nt: TGTGCCAGCAGTACAGGGGAACGCGAGCAGTACTTC
abundance: medium-sized; d_gene: .; v_gene: TRBV19; j_gene: TRBJ1-1; CDR3aa: CASSAAGLNTEAFF; CDR3nt: TGTGCCAGTAGTGCAGCCGGCTTGAACACTGAAGCTTTCTTT